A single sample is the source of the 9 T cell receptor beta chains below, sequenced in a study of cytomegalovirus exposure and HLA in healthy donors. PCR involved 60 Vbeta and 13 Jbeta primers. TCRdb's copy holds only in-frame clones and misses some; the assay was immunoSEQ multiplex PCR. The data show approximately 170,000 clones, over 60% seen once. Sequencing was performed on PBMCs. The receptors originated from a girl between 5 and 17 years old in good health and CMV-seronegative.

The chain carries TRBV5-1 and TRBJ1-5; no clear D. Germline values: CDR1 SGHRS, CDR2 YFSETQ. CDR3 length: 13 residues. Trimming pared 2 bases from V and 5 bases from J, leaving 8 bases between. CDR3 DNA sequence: TGCGCCAGCAGCTTATCACGGGATCAGCCCCAGCATTTT. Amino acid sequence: CASSLSRDQPQHF.

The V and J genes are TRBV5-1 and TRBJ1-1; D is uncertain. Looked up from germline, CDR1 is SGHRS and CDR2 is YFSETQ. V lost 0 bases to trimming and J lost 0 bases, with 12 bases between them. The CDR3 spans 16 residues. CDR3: CASSLASGMMNTEAFF. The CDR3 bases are TGCGCCAGCAGCTTGGCCTCGGGGATGATGAACACTGAAGCTTTCTTT. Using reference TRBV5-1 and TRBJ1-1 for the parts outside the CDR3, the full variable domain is KAGVTQTPRYLIKTRGQQVTLSCSPISGHRSVSWYQQTPGQGLQFLFEYFSETQRNKGNFPGRFSGRQFSNSRSEMNVSTLELGDSALYLCASSLASGMMNTEAFFGQGTRLTVV.

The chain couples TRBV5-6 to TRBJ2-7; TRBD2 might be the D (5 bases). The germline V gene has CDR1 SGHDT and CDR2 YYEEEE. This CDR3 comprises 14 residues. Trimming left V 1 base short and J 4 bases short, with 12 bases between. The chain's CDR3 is CASSLSGVRYEQYF. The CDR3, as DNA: TGTGCCAGCAGCTTGTCCGGGGTTCGATACGAGCAGTACTTC.

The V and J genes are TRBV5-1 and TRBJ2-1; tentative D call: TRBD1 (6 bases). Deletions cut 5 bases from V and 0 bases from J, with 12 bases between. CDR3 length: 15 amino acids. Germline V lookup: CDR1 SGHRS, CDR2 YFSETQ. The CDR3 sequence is CASRVDRGSYNEQFF. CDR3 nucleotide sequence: TGCGCCAGCAGGGTGGACAGAGGCTCCTACAATGAGCAGTTCTTC.

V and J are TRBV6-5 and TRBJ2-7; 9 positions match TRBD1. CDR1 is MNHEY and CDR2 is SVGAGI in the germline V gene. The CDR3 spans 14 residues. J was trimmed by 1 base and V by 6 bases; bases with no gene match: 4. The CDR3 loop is CASRTGTGSYEQYF. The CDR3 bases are TGTGCCAGCAGAACCGGGACAGGGTCCTACGAGCAGTACTTC.

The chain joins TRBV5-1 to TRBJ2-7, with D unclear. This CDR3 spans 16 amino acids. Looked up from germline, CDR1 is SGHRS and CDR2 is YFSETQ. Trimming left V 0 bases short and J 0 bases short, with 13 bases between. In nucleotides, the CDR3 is TGCGCCAGCAGCTTGGGTGCCGCGTCTAGCTCCTACGAGCAGTACTTC. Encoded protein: CASSLGAASSSYEQYF.

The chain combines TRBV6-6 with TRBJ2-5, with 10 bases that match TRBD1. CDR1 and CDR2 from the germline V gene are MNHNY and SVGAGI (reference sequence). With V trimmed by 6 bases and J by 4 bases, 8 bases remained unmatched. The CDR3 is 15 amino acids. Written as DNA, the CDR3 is TGTGCCAGCAGGACGGGGACAGGGGAGACAGAGACCCAGTACTTC. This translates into CASRTGTGETETQYF.

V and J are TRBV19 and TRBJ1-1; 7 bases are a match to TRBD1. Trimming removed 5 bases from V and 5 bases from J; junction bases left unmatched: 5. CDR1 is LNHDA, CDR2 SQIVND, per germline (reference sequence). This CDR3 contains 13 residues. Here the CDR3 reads CASSQQGETEAFF. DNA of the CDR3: TGTGCCAGTAGTCAGCAGGGGGAGACTGAAGCTTTCTTT.

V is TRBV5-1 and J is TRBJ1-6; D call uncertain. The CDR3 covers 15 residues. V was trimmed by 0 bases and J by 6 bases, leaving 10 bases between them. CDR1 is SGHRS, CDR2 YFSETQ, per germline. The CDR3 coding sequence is TGCGCCAGCAGCTTGGGGGTCGACATTAATTCACCCCTCCACTTT. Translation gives CASSLGVDINSPLHF.